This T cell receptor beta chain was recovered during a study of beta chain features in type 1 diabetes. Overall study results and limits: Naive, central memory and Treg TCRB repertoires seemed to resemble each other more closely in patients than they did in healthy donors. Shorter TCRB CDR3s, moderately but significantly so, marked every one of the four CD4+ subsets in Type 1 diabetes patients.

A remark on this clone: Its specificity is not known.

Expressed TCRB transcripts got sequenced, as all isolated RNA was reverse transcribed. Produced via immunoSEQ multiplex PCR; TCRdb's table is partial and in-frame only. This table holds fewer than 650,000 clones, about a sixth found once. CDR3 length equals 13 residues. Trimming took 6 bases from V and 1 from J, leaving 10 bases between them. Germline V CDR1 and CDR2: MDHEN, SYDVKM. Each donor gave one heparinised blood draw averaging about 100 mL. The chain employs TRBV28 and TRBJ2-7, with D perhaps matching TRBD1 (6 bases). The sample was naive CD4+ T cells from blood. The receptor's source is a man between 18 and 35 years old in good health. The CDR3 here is CASRDRSSYEQYF. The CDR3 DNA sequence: TGTGCCAGCAGAGACAGGTCTTCCTACGAGCAGTACTTC.